The TCR beta chain under discussion was sequenced for a study of blood T cell repertoires in COVID-19. Recruited during active infection, patients (from Seattle) were subsequently followed longitudinally. Data came from immunoSEQ multiplex PCR; TCRdb stores just in-frame clones and leaves some out. This table has hundreds of thousands of clones, 85% to 90% appearing once. The sample was peripheral blood. The receptor was derived from a woman aged 50 to 60 with COVID-19, enrolled during active disease.

The CDR3 coding sequence is TGTGCCAGCAGCCAAGACGGGGGGGCTTGGAATGAGCAGTTCTTC. It encodes CASSQDGGAWNEQFF. This sequence joins TRBV3-1 (or the pseudogene TRBV3-2) and TRBJ2-1; TRBD2 aligns across 8 bases. CDR1 and CDR2 from the germline V gene are LGHDT and YNNKEL (reference sequence). The V gene end was trimmed by 0 bases and the J gene end by 7 bases; junction bases not matched to a gene: 5. The CDR3 has 15 residues.